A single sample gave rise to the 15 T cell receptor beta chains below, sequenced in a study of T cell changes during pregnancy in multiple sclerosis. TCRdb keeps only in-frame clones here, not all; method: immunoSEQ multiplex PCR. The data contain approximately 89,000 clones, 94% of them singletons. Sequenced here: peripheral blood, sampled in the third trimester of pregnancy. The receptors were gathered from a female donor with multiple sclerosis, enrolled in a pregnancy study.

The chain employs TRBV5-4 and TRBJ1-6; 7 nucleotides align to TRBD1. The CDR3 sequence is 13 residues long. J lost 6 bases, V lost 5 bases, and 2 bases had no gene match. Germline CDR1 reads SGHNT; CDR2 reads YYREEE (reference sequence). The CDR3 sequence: CASRRDSNSPLHF. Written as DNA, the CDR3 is TGTGCCAGCAGGAGGGACAGTAATTCACCCCTCCACTTT.

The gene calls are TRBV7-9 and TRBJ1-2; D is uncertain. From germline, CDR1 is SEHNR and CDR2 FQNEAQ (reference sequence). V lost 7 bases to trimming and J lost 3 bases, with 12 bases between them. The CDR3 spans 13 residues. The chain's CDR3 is CASNWPDYYGYTF. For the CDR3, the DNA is TGTGCCAGCAACTGGCCTGACTACTATGGCTACACCTTC.

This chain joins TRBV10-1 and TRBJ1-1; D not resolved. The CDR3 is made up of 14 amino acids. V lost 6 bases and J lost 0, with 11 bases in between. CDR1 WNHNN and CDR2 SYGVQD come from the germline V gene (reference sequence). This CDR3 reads CASSGAPMNTEAFF. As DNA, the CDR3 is TGCGCCAGCAGCGGAGCACCCATGAACACTGAAGCTTTCTTT.

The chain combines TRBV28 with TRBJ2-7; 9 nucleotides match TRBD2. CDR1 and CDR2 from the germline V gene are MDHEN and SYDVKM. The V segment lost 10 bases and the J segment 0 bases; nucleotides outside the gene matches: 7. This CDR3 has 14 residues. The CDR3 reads CATHNSGSSYEQYF. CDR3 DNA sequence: TGTGCCACCCATAATAGCGGGAGCTCCTACGAGCAGTACTTC.

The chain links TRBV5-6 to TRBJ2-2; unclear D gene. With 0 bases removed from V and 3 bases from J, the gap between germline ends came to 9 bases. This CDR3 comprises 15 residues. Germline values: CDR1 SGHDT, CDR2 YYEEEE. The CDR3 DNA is TGTGCCAGCAGCTTGGCCGGCCGGGACACCGGGGAGCTGTTTTTT. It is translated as CASSLAGRDTGELFF.

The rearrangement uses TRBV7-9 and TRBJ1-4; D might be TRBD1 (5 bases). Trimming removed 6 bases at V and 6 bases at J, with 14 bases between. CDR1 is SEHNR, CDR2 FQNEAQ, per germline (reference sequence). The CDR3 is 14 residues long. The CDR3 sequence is CASRDPYRYEKLFF. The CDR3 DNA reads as TGTGCCAGCAGAGACCCCTACAGGTATGAAAAACTGTTTTTT. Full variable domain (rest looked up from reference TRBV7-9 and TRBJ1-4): DTGVSQNPRHKITKRGQNVTFRCDPISEHNRLYWYRQTLGQGPEFLTYFQNEAQLEKSRLLSDRFSAERPKGSFSTLEIQRTEQGDSAMYLCASRDPYRYEKLFFGSGTQLSVL.

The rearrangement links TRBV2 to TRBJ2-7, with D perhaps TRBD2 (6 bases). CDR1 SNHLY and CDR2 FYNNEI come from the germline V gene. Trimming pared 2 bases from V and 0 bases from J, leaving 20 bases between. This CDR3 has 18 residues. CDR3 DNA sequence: TGTGCCAGCAGTGAATTGGGACTCCGTAAGAAAAGCTCCTACGAGCAGTACTTC. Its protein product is CASSELGLRKKSSYEQYF.

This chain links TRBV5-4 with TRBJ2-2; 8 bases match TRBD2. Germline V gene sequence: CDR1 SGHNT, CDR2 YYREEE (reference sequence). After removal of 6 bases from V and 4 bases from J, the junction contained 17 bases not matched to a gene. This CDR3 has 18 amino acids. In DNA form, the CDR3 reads TGTGCCAGCACCCCGGGGGGGCTTGTTCTTCCGGGCACCGGGGAGCTGTTTTTT. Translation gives CASTPGGLVLPGTGELFF. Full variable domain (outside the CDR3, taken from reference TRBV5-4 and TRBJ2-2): ETGVTQSPTHLIKTRGQQVTLRCSSQSGHNTVSWYQQALGQGPQFIFQYYREEENGRGNFPPRFSGLQFPNYSSELNVNALELDDSALYLCASTPGGLVLPGTGELFFGEGSRLTVL.

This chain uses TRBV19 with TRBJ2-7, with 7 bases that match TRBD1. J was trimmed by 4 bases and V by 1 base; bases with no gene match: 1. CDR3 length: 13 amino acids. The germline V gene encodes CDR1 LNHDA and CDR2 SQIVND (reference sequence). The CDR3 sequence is CASSIGQGYEQYF. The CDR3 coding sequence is TGTGCCAGTAGTATAGGACAGGGTTACGAGCAGTACTTC. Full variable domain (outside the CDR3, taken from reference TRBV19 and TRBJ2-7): DGGITQSPKYLFRKEGQNVTLSCEQNLNHDAMYWYRQDPGQGLRLIYYSQIVNDFQKGDIAEGYSVSREKKESFPLTVTSAQKNPTAFYLCASSIGQGYEQYFGPGTRLTVT.

CDR3 nucleotides: TGTGCCAGCAGCCCAACAGCCTTTACCGGCACTGAAGCTTTCTTT. It specifies CASSPTAFTGTEAFF. The chain recombines TRBV6-5 with TRBJ1-1; D is ambiguous. V lost 6 bases, J lost 4 bases, and 18 bases lay in between. The CDR3 covers 15 residues. CDR1 is MNHEY, CDR2 SVGAGI, per germline.

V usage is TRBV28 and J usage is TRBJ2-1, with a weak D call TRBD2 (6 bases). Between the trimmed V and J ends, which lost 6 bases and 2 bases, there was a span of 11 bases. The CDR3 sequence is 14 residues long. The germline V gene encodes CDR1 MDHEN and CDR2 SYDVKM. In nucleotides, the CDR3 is TGTGCCAGCAGGGGCGGGGCTACCTACAATGAGCAGTTCTTC. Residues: CASRGGATYNEQFF.

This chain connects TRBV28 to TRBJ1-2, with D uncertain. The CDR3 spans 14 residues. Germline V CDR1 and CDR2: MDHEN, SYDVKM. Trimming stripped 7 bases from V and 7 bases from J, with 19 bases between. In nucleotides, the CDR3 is TGTGCCAGCACCTCCCCCGGGGAAGGGAGTGGCTACACCTTC. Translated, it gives CASTSPGEGSGYTF.

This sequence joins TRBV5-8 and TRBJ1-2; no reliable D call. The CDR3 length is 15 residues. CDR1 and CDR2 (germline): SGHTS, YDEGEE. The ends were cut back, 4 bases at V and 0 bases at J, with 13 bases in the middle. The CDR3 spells CASSDGQGSNYGYTF. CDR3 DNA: TGTGCCAGCAGCGATGGGCAAGGTTCTAACTATGGCTACACCTTC.

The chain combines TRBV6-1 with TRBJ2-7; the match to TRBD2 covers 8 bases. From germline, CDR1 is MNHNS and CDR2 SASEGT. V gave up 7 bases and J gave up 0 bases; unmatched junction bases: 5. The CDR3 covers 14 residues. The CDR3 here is CASKPGGPSYEQYF. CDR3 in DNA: TGTGCCAGCAAGCCGGGGGGGCCCTCCTACGAGCAGTACTTC.

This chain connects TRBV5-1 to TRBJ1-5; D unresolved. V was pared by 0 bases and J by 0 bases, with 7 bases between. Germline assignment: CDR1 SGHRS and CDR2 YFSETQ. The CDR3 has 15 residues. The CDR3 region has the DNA TGCGCCAGCAGCTTGGACGGGGATAGCAATCAGCCCCAGCATTTT. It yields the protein CASSLDGDSNQPQHF.